A single sample is the source of the 28 T cell receptor beta chains below, sequenced in a study of T cell repertoires in cytomegalovirus infection. These receptors are not linked to any known antigen. MiXCR, applied by TCRdb to the reads, yields one record per CDR3 protein. The table has around 430,000 distinct CDR3 sequences, approximately 40% seen once. Specimen: cultured PBMCs, collected from culture after CMV antigen stimulation. The receptors here all came from a human donor in good health (CMV status not recorded). Some clones in this sample may be carry-over from other donors' samples.

V gene TRBV4-1 combines with J gene TRBJ2-3, with TRBD2 identical over 7 bases. CDR3 length: 15 residues. V lost 4 bases to trimming and J lost 2 bases; unmatched junction nucleotides: 6. Looked up from germline, CDR1 is MGHRA and CDR2 is YSYEKL. The CDR3 nucleotides read TGCGCCAGCAGCCCGTCTAGCGGCTACACAGATACGCAGTATTTT. This sequence encodes CASSPSSGYTDTQYF.

V gene TRBV11-3 combines with J gene TRBJ2-1; 7 nucleotides align to TRBD1. Germline CDR1 and CDR2: SGHNT and YENEEA. CDR3 length: 15 residues. Trimming took 4 bases from V and 9 from J; bases not matched to a gene: 12. The CDR3, as DNA: TGTGCCAGCAGCTCCCGGGACAGCTCAAATATTGAGCAGTTCTTC. It translates to CASSSRDSSNIEQFF.

This chain links TRBV6-2 or TRBV6-3 with TRBJ2-7, with D tentatively TRBD2 (5 bases). This CDR3 has 12 amino acids. Trimming cost V 8 bases and J 3 bases, with 11 bases left between them. CDR1 MNHEY and CDR2 SVGEGT come from the germline V gene. This CDR3 is CASARDGYEQYF. CDR3 bases: TGTGCCAGCGCTCGGGATGGCTACGAGCAGTACTTC.

The rearrangement uses TRBV19 and TRBJ1-5; 10 nucleotides match TRBD1. The CDR3 runs to 15 residues. Germline assignment: CDR1 LNHDA and CDR2 SQIVND (reference sequence). Trimming at V came to 7 bases and at J to 6 bases, leaving 9 bases not matched to a gene. CDR3 coding DNA: TGTGCCAGTACCAGGGGGACAGGGGCCTCTCAGCCCCAGCATTTT. Protein sequence: CASTRGTGASQPQHF.

The rearrangement uses TRBV7-8 and TRBJ1-2; unclear D gene. The V gene's germline CDR1 is SGHVS and CDR2 FQNEAQ. The CDR3 is 13 amino acids. The V end was cut by 1 base, the J end by 8 bases, with 11 bases between. CDR3 loop: CASSLGRHLGYTF. CDR3 DNA sequence: TGTGCCAGCAGCTTAGGCAGGCACCTAGGCTACACCTTC.

Comment on this clonotype: At one end the junction does not follow the germline gene, possibly because of a read error. In nucleotides, the CDR3 is TGTGCCAGCAGCTTAGTATTGCCGGCTAGCGGGACACCCTATGAGCAGTACTTC. This gives the protein CASSLVLPASGTPYEQYF. J is TRBJ2-7 and V is TRBV7-2, with 9 nucleotides matching TRBD2. The V gene's germline CDR1 is SGHTA and CDR2 FQGNSA. The CDR3 covers 18 residues. Together with reference TRBV7-2 and TRBJ2-7, the CDR3 gives the full variable domain: GAGVSQSPSNKVTEKGKDVELRCDPISGHTALYWYRQSLGQGLEFLIYFQGNSAPDKSGLPSDRFSAERTGGSVSTLTIQRTQQEDSAVYLCASSLVLPASGTPYEQYFGPGTRLTVT.

This clonotype occurred a few times. The rearrangement links TRBV7-2 to TRBJ2-7; 7 nucleotides align to TRBD2. This CDR3 is 15 amino acids long. J was trimmed by 6 bases and V by 5 bases; bases with no gene match: 13. CDR1 and CDR2 from the germline V gene are SGHTA and FQGNSA. The CDR3 sequence: CASSISAGTTLEQYF. CDR3 DNA sequence: TGTGCCAGCAGCATCTCAGCGGGAACGACGCTCGAGCAGTACTTC. Together with reference TRBV7-2 and TRBJ2-7, the CDR3 gives the full variable domain: GAGVSQSPSNKVTEKGKDVELRCDPISGHTALYWYRQSLGQGLEFLIYFQGNSAPDKSGLPSDRFSAERTGGSVSTLTIQRTQQEDSAVYLCASSISAGTTLEQYFGPGTRLTVT.

In its sample, this clonotype was seen a few times. CDR3 DNA sequence: TGTGCCAGCAGACTTACAGGGGCTGTGAACACTGAAGCTTTCTTT. This codes for CASRLTGAVNTEAFF. The V and J genes are TRBV12-3 or TRBV12-4 and TRBJ1-1; 7 bases match TRBD1. With V trimmed by 6 bases and J by 0 bases, 7 bases remained unmatched. This CDR3 contains 15 residues.

The gene calls are TRBV5-1 and TRBJ1-2, with 7 bases lining up with TRBD1. Germline CDR1 and CDR2: SGHRS and YFSETQ. The J segment lost 4 bases and the V segment lost 0 bases, leaving 6 bases of the junction unmatched. This CDR3 is built from 15 residues. The DNA for the CDR3 is TGCGCCAGCAGCTTGGTCGGGACAGCCTTCTATGGCTACACCTTC. It is translated as CASSLVGTAFYGYTF. Supplemented by reference TRBV5-1 and TRBJ1-2, the full variable domain reads KAGVTQTPRYLIKTRGQQVTLSCSPISGHRSVSWYQQTPGQGLQFLFEYFSETQRNKGNFPGRFSGRQFSNSRSEMNVSTLELGDSALYLCASSLVGTAFYGYTFGSGTRLTVV.

This clonotype was recorded a few times. The chain has TRBV12-3 or TRBV12-4 and TRBJ2-7, with 8 bases identical to TRBD1. The CDR3 loop spans 17 amino acids. V was pared by 4 bases and J by 5 bases, with 16 bases of the junction left unmatched. CDR3 region: CASSSQRKDRDLNEQYF. CDR3 in DNA: TGTGCCAGCAGTTCACAAAGAAAGGACAGGGACCTGAACGAGCAGTACTTC.

This clonotype came up a few times. This chain connects TRBV10-3 to TRBJ2-7, with D perhaps TRBD1 (6 bases). With 8 bases removed from V and 3 bases from J, the gap between germline ends came to 11 bases. The CDR3 loop spans 12 amino acids. CDR1 and CDR2 (germline): ENHRY, SYGVKD. The CDR3 nucleotides read TGTGCCATCGGGACACTACACTACGAGCAGTACTTC. As protein: CAIGTLHYEQYF.

The rearrangement links TRBV19 to TRBJ2-3, with a possible D match to TRBD1 (5 bases). The CDR3 has 16 residues. CDR1 is LNHDA, CDR2 SQIVND, per germline (reference sequence). V lost 7 bases and J 3 bases, leaving 20 bases between the germline ends. The CDR3 bases are TGTGCCAGTACCCAGGGTGTCCAATCTCAAACAGATACGCAGTATTTT. This codes for CASTQGVQSQTDTQYF.

This clonotype has only a few counts. The chain recombines TRBV7-9 with TRBJ2-5; 8 positions agree with TRBD2. This CDR3 has 17 residues. The germline gives CDR1 SEHNR, CDR2 FQNEAQ (reference sequence). The V gene end was trimmed by 0 bases and the J gene end by 5 bases; junction bases not matched to a gene: 11. The CDR3 DNA sequence: TGTGCCAGCAGCTTAGCCCGGGAGGGCCTTTGGTATGAGACCCAGTACTTC. Translation gives CASSLAREGLWYETQYF. Variable domain in full (rest from reference TRBV7-9 and TRBJ2-5): DTGVSQNPRHKITKRGQNVTFRCDPISEHNRLYWYRQTLGQGPEFLTYFQNEAQLEKSRLLSDRFSAERPKGSFSTLEIQRTEQGDSAMYLCASSLAREGLWYETQYFGPGTRLLVL.

V is TRBV6-6 and J is TRBJ2-1; D is unclear. CDR3 length: 15 amino acids. V lost 10 bases to trimming and J lost 2 bases, with 18 bases between them. The V gene's germline CDR1 is MNHNY and CDR2 SVGAGI (reference sequence). CDR3 DNA sequence: TGTGCCACCAGCTCCTTTGCGCCGGCCTACAATGAGCAGTTCTTC. Amino acid sequence: CATSSFAPAYNEQFF.

This sequence joins TRBV20-1 and TRBJ2-1, with unresolved D. CDR3 size: 12 residues. The V end lost 5 bases, the J end lost 10 bases, and 15 bases lay between the germline ends. The germline CDR1 and CDR2 sequences are DFQATT and SNEGSKA (reference sequence). The chain's CDR3 is CSAAPGPYEQFF. CDR3 nucleotides: TGCAGTGCTGCCCCGGGCCCGTACGAGCAGTTCTTC.

The CDR3 nucleotides are TGCAGTGCATTTCGGAGGGAAGAGACCCAGTACTTC. Translation gives CSAFRREETQYF. The V gene is TRBV20-1, the J gene TRBJ2-5; maybe TRBD2 (6 bases). The CDR3 spans 12 residues. CDR1 is DFQATT, CDR2 SNEGSKA, per germline (reference sequence). V was cut by 6 bases and J by 3 bases, with 11 bases left in between.

This sequence joins TRBV12-3 or TRBV12-4 and TRBJ2-3, with D possibly matching TRBD2 (7 bases). Trimming shortened V by 6 bases and J by 5 bases, and 18 bases separated the two germline ends. This CDR3 spans 15 amino acids. The CDR3 DNA reads TGTGCCAGCAGCGACCCCGCGGGGGCTGTAGATACGCAGTATTTT. Its translation is CASSDPAGAVDTQYF.

This clonotype occurred a few times. J is TRBJ2-7 and V is TRBV2; 8 positions agree with TRBD2. Germline V CDR1 and CDR2: SNHLY, FYNNEI. This CDR3 comprises 15 residues. V was pared by 4 bases and J by 5 bases, with 10 bases of the junction left unmatched. As DNA, the CDR3 is TGTGCCAGCAGTGCCCCCCGCGGGGGGATTCACGAGCAGTACTTC. Its protein product is CASSAPRGGIHEQYF.

V gene TRBV12-3 or TRBV12-4 combines with J gene TRBJ1-5; D ambiguous. V lost 3 bases and J lost 4, with 7 bases in between. This CDR3 contains 13 residues. CDR3 loop: CASSFARNQPQHF. CDR3 nucleotides: TGTGCCAGCAGTTTTGCCCGGAATCAGCCCCAGCATTTT.

This clonotype was observed a single time. The V and J genes are TRBV19 and TRBJ2-2, with a tentative D call TRBD1 (6 bases). V shed 3 bases and J shed 9 bases, with 14 bases lying between them. Germline V CDR1 and CDR2: LNHDA, SQIVND (reference sequence). The CDR3 covers 14 residues. This CDR3 is CASSIGGGLWELFF. CDR3 in DNA: TGTGCCAGTAGTATCGGTGGGGGCCTCTGGGAGCTGTTTTTT.

The chain joins TRBV11-2 to TRBJ2-2; 11 bases are shared with TRBD2. V dropped 10 bases and J dropped 5; count of bases not matched to a gene: 3. The CDR3 totals 13 residues. Germline CDR1 and CDR2: SGHAT and FQNNGV. As DNA, the CDR3 is TGTGCCATAAGGACTAGCGGGACCGGGGAGCTGTTTTTT. This encodes CAIRTSGTGELFF.

The J gene is TRBJ2-3, the V gene TRBV20-1; D remains unclear. Germline CDR1 and CDR2: DFQATT and SNEGSKA (reference sequence). The CDR3 extends over 15 amino acids. Trimming shortened V by 4 bases and J by 2 bases, and 16 bases separated the two germline ends. The CDR3 loop reads CSATPASSDTDTQYF. CDR3 DNA sequence: TGCAGTGCTACTCCCGCCTCCAGCGACACAGATACGCAGTATTTT.

In its sample, this clonotype was seen a few times. The V and J genes are TRBV6-8 and TRBJ1-1, with 9 bases identical to TRBD1. Per the germline V gene, CDR1 is MNHGY and CDR2 is SAAAGT. The CDR3 has 14 residues. Trimming at V came to 5 bases and at J to 1 base, leaving 2 bases not matched to a gene. The chain's CDR3 is CASSRDRENTEAFF. In DNA form, the CDR3 reads TGTGCCAGCAGTCGGGACAGGGAGAACACTGAAGCTTTCTTT.

This clonotype has more than one count but fewer than ten. The rearrangement joins TRBV6-2 or TRBV6-3 to TRBJ2-7; D might be TRBD2 (6 bases). The CDR3 spans 13 residues. CDR1 is MNHEY and CDR2 is SVGEGT in the germline V gene. Deletions cut 8 bases from V and 6 bases from J, with 17 bases between. For the CDR3, the DNA is TGTGCCAGCGGACGCAGGGAGGCCTCCGAGCAGTACTTC. Translation: CASGRREASEQYF.

This clonotype was seen more than once but under ten times. The V gene is TRBV7-2, the J gene TRBJ2-2, with 7 bases that match TRBD2. V gave up 1 base and J gave up 5 bases; unmatched junction bases: 10. The CDR3 consists of 17 residues. CDR1 is SGHTA, CDR2 FQGNSA, per germline. Here the CDR3 DNA reads TGTGCCAGCAGCTTAGGACCAGCGGGATTAGGGACCGGGGAGCTGTTTTTT. Protein product: CASSLGPAGLGTGELFF.

The rearrangement links TRBV27 to TRBJ2-1, with no clear D. The CDR3 has 16 amino acids. Germline V lookup: CDR1 MNHEY, CDR2 SMNVEV (reference sequence). V was shortened by 4 bases and J by 0 bases, with 13 bases between the two germline ends. CDR3 protein: CASSWEGLSSYNEQFF. CDR3 DNA sequence: TGTGCCAGCAGTTGGGAAGGCTTAAGCTCCTACAATGAGCAGTTCTTC.

The chain joins TRBV7-2 to TRBJ2-3, with D uncertain. The CDR3 is made up of 15 amino acids. CDR1 and CDR2 from the germline V gene are SGHTA and FQGNSA. Trimming took off 5 bases at V and 4 bases at J, with 16 bases between the two ends. CDR3 sequence reads: CASSPSSRRSDTQYF. In DNA form, the CDR3 reads TGTGCCAGCAGCCCCTCCAGTCGGCGGTCAGATACGCAGTATTTT.

This chain uses TRBV19 with TRBJ2-1; tentative D call: TRBD2 (6 bases). The V gene's germline CDR1 is LNHDA and CDR2 SQIVND (reference sequence). The CDR3 is 14 amino acids. V was cut by 8 bases and J by 6 bases, with 17 bases left in between. CDR3 nucleotides: TGTGCCAGTGAACCGGGACTCGGCGGCAATGAGCAGTTCTTC. This gives the protein CASEPGLGGNEQFF.